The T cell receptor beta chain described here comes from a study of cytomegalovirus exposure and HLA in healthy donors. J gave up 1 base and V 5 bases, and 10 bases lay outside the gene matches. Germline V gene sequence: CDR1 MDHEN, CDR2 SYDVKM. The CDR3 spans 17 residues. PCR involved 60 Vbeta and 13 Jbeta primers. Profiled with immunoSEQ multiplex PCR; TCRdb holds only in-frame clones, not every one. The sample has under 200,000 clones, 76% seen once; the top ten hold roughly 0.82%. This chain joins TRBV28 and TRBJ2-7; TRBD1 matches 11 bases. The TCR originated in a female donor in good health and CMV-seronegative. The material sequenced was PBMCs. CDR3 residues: CASSDPPGTGGSYEQYF. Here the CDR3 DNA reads TGTGCCAGCAGTGATCCTCCCGGGACAGGGGGATCCTACGAGCAGTACTTC.